Each of the 17 T cell receptor beta chains below was sequenced from the same sample in a study of CD8+ T cells in alopecia areata. As the sequencing template, cDNA was produced by extracting RNA and reverse transcribing it. The method was immunoSEQ multiplex PCR; TCRdb's version includes in-frame clones alone and lacks a portion of them. The profile shows about 200,000 clones, 50% to 60% of them singletons. This specimen consisted of CD4+ T cells sorted from blood, obtained at week 0. The source is a human donor with alopecia areata.

In this sample, this clone turned up once. This chain links TRBV6-6 with TRBJ1-5; perhaps TRBD1 as D (6 bases). V was cut by 6 bases and J by 1 base, with 10 bases left in between. The CDR3 totals 14 residues. Germline-derived CDR1 and CDR2 are MNHNY and SVGAGI (reference sequence). DNA of the CDR3: TGTGCCAGCAGGCTACAGGGCAGCAATCAGCCCCAGCATTTT. This codes for CASRLQGSNQPQHF.

The rearrangement uses TRBV2 and TRBJ1-2; maybe TRBD1 (5 bases). The germline V gene encodes CDR1 SNHLY and CDR2 FYNNEI. V lost 6 bases to trimming and J lost 5 bases, with 13 bases between them. The length of the CDR3 is 13 residues. CDR3 sequence reads: CASSLQGGYGYTF. In DNA, the CDR3 is TGTGCCAGCAGCCTTCAGGGAGGGTATGGCTACACCTTC. Looking up the rest from reference TRBV2 and TRBJ1-2 gives the full variable domain: EPEVTQTPSHQVTQMGQEVILRCVPISNHLYFYWYRQILGQKVEFLVSFYNNEISEKSEIFDDQFSVERPDGSNFTLKIRSTKLEDSAMYFCASSLQGGYGYTFGSGTRLTVV.

This sequence joins TRBV7-2 and TRBJ1-5; no clear D. CDR1 SGHTA and CDR2 FQGNSA come from the germline V gene. The V end lost 1 base, the J end lost 5 bases, and 6 bases lay between the germline ends. The CDR3 extends over 13 amino acids. The CDR3 coding sequence is TGTGCCAGCAGCTTAGGACCTTATCAGCCCCAGCATTTT. Protein product: CASSLGPYQPQHF.

The genes are TRBV4-1 and TRBJ1-2, with D perhaps TRBD1 (6 bases). The CDR3 loop spans 16 amino acids. Looked up from germline, CDR1 is MGHRA and CDR2 is YSYEKL. V was shortened by 5 bases and J by 1 base, with 17 bases between the two germline ends. This CDR3 reads CASSYNGQGNNYGYTF. The CDR3 DNA reads as TGCGCCAGCAGCTACAACGGCCAGGGGAATAACTATGGCTACACCTTC.

This chain uses TRBV30 with TRBJ1-1, with a possible D match to TRBD1 (6 bases). CDR1 GTSNPN and CDR2 SVGIG come from the germline V gene (reference sequence). V lost 3 bases, J lost 1 base, and 9 bases lay in between. CDR3 length equals 13 residues. CDR3 sequence reads: CAWSKGGNTEAFF. The CDR3 DNA is TGTGCCTGGAGCAAGGGGGGGAACACTGAAGCTTTCTTT.

The chain recombines TRBV30 with TRBJ2-6; possible D gene TRBD1, 5 bases. The V gene lost 7 bases and the J gene lost 1 base, with 11 bases spanning the gap. CDR3 size: 14 residues. CDR1 is GTSNPN, CDR2 SVGIG, per germline (reference sequence). The CDR3 region has the DNA TGTGCCTCATTGCAGGGATCTGGGGCCAACGTCCTGACTTTC. It specifies CASLQGSGANVLTF.

This chain uses TRBV7-3 with TRBJ2-1; 10 bases align to TRBD2. The ends lost 5 bases at V and 4 bases at J; junction bases unmatched: 5. This CDR3 comprises 15 residues. Germline-derived CDR1 and CDR2 are SGHTA and FQGTGA. The CDR3 sequence: CASSLTSGEYNEQFF. In nucleotides, the CDR3 is TGTGCCAGCAGCCTTACTAGCGGGGAATACAATGAGCAGTTCTTC.

The chain carries TRBV29-1 and TRBJ2-1; unclear D gene. Germline values: CDR1 SQVTM, CDR2 ANQGSEA. The CDR3 sequence is 14 residues long. With 7 bases removed from V and 3 bases from J, the gap between germline ends came to 16 bases. CDR3 sequence (DNA): TGCAGCGCCACCCAAGAACTCCTCTACAATGAGCAGTTCTTC. It translates to CSATQELLYNEQFF.

This clone has a handful of counts. The chain links TRBV25-1 to TRBJ1-1; D unresolved. Germline values: CDR1 MGHDK, CDR2 SYGVNS. Deletions cut 8 bases from V and 7 bases from J, with 11 bases between. The CDR3 totals 11 residues. CDR3 nucleotide sequence: TGTGCCAGCCGGACGCTTAATGAAGCTTTCTTT. This translates into CASRTLNEAFF.

This clone was seen a handful of times. The chain recombines TRBV29-1 with TRBJ2-2; the match to TRBD1 covers 7 bases. The CDR3 is made up of 14 amino acids. Germline trimming cut 6 bases from V and 2 bases from J; bases unmatched to any gene: 6. The germline V gene encodes CDR1 SQVTM and CDR2 ANQGSEA. The CDR3 nucleotides are TGCAGCGTATCCGACAGGGCCAACACCGGGGAGCTGTTTTTT. This translates into CSVSDRANTGELFF.

The rearrangement links TRBV7-9 to TRBJ1-2, with a tentative D call TRBD1 (5 bases). The CDR3 runs to 14 residues. Trimming stripped 1 base from V and 4 bases from J, with 10 bases between. Germline lookup yields CDR1 SEHNR and CDR2 FQNEAQ (reference sequence). In DNA, the CDR3 is TGTGCCAGCAGCTTAGGCAGGGATAGCTATGGCTACACCTTC. It yields the protein CASSLGRDSYGYTF.

The rearrangement joins TRBV19 to TRBJ1-4; maybe TRBD1 (6 bases). This CDR3 comprises 15 residues. Germline V CDR1 and CDR2: LNHDA, SQIVND (reference sequence). V lost 4 bases and J 8 bases, leaving 17 bases between the germline ends. CDR3 residues: CASSTTKRDTEKLFF. CDR3 DNA sequence: TGTGCCAGTAGTACCACAAAGAGGGACACCGAAAAACTGTTTTTT.

The V and J genes are TRBV5-1 and TRBJ2-7; the match to TRBD1 covers 9 bases. Germline V gene data show CDR1 as SGHRS and CDR2 as YFSETQ. This CDR3 region has 14 residues. The V gene end was trimmed by 4 bases and the J gene end by 4 bases; junction bases not matched to a gene: 6. For the CDR3, the DNA is TGCGCCAGCAGCACACGGACAGGGGTATACGAGCAGTACTTC. This translates into CASSTRTGVYEQYF.

A single count supports this clone. The rearrangement joins TRBV6-5 to TRBJ2-7, with TRBD1 identical over 11 bases. Looked up from germline, CDR1 is MNHEY and CDR2 is SVGAGI. The CDR3 is 15 residues long. J was trimmed by 3 bases and V by 8 bases; bases with no gene match: 9. The DNA for the CDR3 is TGTGCCAGCGGGTCCCCCGGGACAGGGGGCTACGAGCAGTACTTC. Translation: CASGSPGTGGYEQYF.

Details on this clone: A read error may account for a junction end that differs from germline. The V call is TRBV5-4, the J call TRBJ2-5, with TRBD2 identical over 11 bases. The CDR3 is 15 residues long. Looked up from germline, CDR1 is SGHNT and CDR2 is YYREEE (reference sequence). CDR3: CASRLGTSGQETQYF. Written as DNA, the CDR3 is TGTGCCAGCAGGTTGGGGACTAGCGGACAAGAGACCCAGTACTTC.

This clone was recorded once. The V gene is TRBV29-1, the J gene TRBJ1-2, with D possibly matching TRBD1 (5 bases). Trimming left V 3 bases short and J 4 bases short, with 15 bases between. The CDR3 runs 14 residues. Germline V gene sequence: CDR1 SQVTM, CDR2 ANQGSEA. In DNA form, the CDR3 reads TGCAGCGTTGACGGGAGGGGACGCGGCTATGGCTACACCTTC. Its translation is CSVDGRGRGYGYTF.

This clone is a singleton in its sample. The J gene is TRBJ1-2, the V gene TRBV6-1; D not certain. V was cut by 4 bases and J by 1 base, with 1 base left in between. The CDR3 is made up of 11 amino acids. In germline, CDR1 is MNHNS, CDR2 SASEGT. The DNA of the CDR3 is TGTGCCAGCAGTGTTAACTATGGCTACACCTTC. This sequence encodes CASSVNYGYTF.